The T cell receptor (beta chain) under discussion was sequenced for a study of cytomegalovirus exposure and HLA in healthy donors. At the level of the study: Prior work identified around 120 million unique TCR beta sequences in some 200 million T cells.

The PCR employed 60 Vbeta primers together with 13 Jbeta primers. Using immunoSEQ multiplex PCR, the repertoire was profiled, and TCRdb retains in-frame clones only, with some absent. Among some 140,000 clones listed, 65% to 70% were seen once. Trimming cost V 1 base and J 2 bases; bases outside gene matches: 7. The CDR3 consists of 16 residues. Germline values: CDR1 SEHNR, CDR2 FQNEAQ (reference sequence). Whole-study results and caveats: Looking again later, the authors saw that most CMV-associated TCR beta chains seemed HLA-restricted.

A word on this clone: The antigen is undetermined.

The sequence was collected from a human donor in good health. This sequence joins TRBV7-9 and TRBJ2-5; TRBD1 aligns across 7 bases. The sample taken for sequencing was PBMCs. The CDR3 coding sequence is TGTGCCAGCAGCTTAGGGTTTGGGGACAGACAAGAGACCCAGTACTTC. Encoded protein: CASSLGFGDRQETQYF.